One sample yielded the 4 T cell receptor beta chains listed below, sequenced in a study of T cells in Graves' hyperthyroidism and ophthalmopathy. The CDR3 regions of TCR beta were amplified from RNA transcripts. HTBI primers drove first-round RT-PCR of the TCR CDR3. TCRdb itself ran the multiplex PCR reads through MiXCR, one entry per CDR3 protein. The sample includes a few hundred thousand distinct CDR3 sequences, about 14% of them seen just once. Sequences were obtained from blood. Receptor source: a woman in her 30s with Graves' hyperthyroidism that later progressed to Graves' ophthalmopathy.

Concerning this clonotype itself: A much larger clone differs from this one at a single base, so this may be a read error. The V call is TRBV12-3 or TRBV12-4, the J call TRBJ2-1, with 9 bases fitting TRBD1. The DNA end is a closer match to TRBJ2-7, so the J assignment may be wrong. The CDR3 runs to 15 residues. The CDR3 protein is CASSTGTGSYNEQYF. CDR3 coding DNA: TGTGCCAGCAGCACCGGGACAGGGTCCTACAATGAGCAGTACTTC.

This clonotype was observed at least ten times. This chain uses TRBV10-2 with TRBJ2-3; D might be TRBD2 (5 bases). CDR3 length equals 14 residues. Looked up from germline, CDR1 is WSHSY and CDR2 is SAAADI. The germline V and J ends were trimmed by 2 bases and 2 bases, with 8 bases remaining between them. CDR3 bases: TGCGCCAGCAGTGAGCCGGGGTCCACAGATACGCAGTATTTT. It encodes CASSEPGSTDTQYF.

This clonotype was counted at least ten times. This chain connects TRBV12-3 or TRBV12-4 to TRBJ2-3, with TRBD1 as a possible D gene (7 bases). CDR3 length equals 16 residues. V was pared by 8 bases and J by 11 bases, with 29 bases between. In DNA form, the CDR3 reads TGTGCCAGCGACGGCGCCCCCGGGGGTACCACAGGGGTGCAGTATTTT. Its translation: CASDGAPGGTTGVQYF.

The chain combines TRBV28 with TRBJ2-3, with 10 positions matching TRBD2. The CDR3 length is 15 residues. CDR1 is MDHEN and CDR2 is SYDVKM in the germline V gene. V shed 7 bases, J shed 4 bases, and the junction held 8 bases outside the gene matches. The CDR3 bases are TGTGCCAGCAACTCCCCTAGCGGGAGATCAGATACGCAGTATTTT. It encodes CASNSPSGRSDTQYF.